The rows below give T cell receptor beta chains drawn from one sample of a study of high-grade serous ovarian cancer treatment subgroups. Generated by immunoSEQ multiplex PCR, the TCRdb table keeps only in-frame clones and is missing some. The sample holds 2,500 to 3,500 clones; around 63% are singletons and the top ten take 7.5% to 10%. The sequenced material came from tumor tissue. All receptors come from a human donor with high-grade serous ovarian cancer. CDR3s leave out the opening cysteine and the closing phenylalanine or tryptophan.

CDR3: ASSLGTGSWAEAF; J: TRBJ1-1; V: TRBV5-6
CDR3: ASSEAGLDYEQY; J: TRBJ2-7; V: TRBV2
CDR3: AWNRLQSSYEQY; J: TRBJ2-7; V: TRBV30
CDR3: ASSIEASGGVGTDTQY; J: TRBJ2-3; V: TRBV19
CDR3: AGTGTKGEKLF; J: TRBJ1-4; V: TRBV30
CDR3: ASSHAFRLAGDYEQY; J: TRBJ2-7; V: TRBV4-1
CDR3: ASSLVVWQGISSGYT; J: TRBJ1-2; V: TRBV5-5
CDR3: ASYPGQGIDEQY; J: TRBJ2-7; V: TRBV10-3
CDR3: AWSHTGASGNTIY; J: TRBJ1-3; V: TRBV30
CDR3: ATSRGTGITDTQY; J: TRBJ2-3; V: TRBV15
CDR3: SVEGLGQGPYNEQF; J: TRBJ2-1; V: TRBV29-1
CDR3: ASSMGAVRLNEQF; J: TRBJ2-1; V: TRBV19
CDR3: ASSVGAGGNTGELF; J: TRBJ2-2; V: TRBV9
CDR3: ASIGGPVSNEQF; J: TRBJ2-1; V: TRBV28
CDR3: ASSQGGQGANEKLF; J: TRBJ1-4; V: TRBV4-3